Here is one TCR beta chain with its context. This record belongs to a study of blood T cells in healthy people across ages. V was shortened by 2 bases and J by 2 bases, with 11 bases between the two germline ends. The CDR3 length is 15 residues. CDR1 is MNHEY and CDR2 is SMNVEV in the germline V gene (reference sequence). Together with a sample-barcoded 5' primer, a J-beta primer mix was included in a second PCR lasting about 7 to 12 cycles. All cDNA molecules were each tagged by a template-switch adaptor with 12 random nucleotides. TCRdb re-called the 5' RACE reads through MiXCR, storing one row per CDR3 protein. The data hold around 1.5 million distinct CDR3 sequences, with around two fifths observed a single time.

The chain joins TRBV27 to TRBJ2-3, with D perhaps matching TRBD2 (6 bases). This receptor was identified in a woman aged 18 to 35 in good health. The sequencing sample was made of blood. This chain's CDR3 is CASSLVGGPTDTQYF. The CDR3 nucleotides are TGTGCCAGCAGTTTAGTGGGGGGACCCACAGATACGCAGTATTTT.